This T cell receptor beta chain appears in the sequencing data of a study of T cell changes during pregnancy in multiple sclerosis. Profiling relied on immunoSEQ multiplex PCR, and the TCRdb table lists in-frame clones only, not all of them. This sample has some 68,000 clones, with just over 90% found just once. Sequencing was performed on peripheral blood, taken in the second trimester of pregnancy. This sequence originates from a female donor in good health, enrolled as a control in a pregnancy study.

The CDR3 loop reads CASSGPGQGALGEQFF. The CDR3 DNA reads TGTGCCAGCAGTGGACCGGGACAGGGGGCTCTGGGTGAGCAGTTCTTC. The genes are TRBV6-1 and TRBJ2-1; 12 bases are shared with TRBD1. The CDR3 is 16 residues long. V gave up 4 bases and J gave up 9 bases; unmatched junction bases: 10. The V gene's germline CDR1 is MNHNS and CDR2 SASEGT.